Shown below are 5 T cell receptor beta chains from a single sample sequenced in a study of T cells in localized non-small cell lung cancer. Sequencing used immunoSEQ multiplex PCR; TCRdb keeps in-frame clones, though not all of them. The data show 11,000 to 15,000 clones, with roughly four fifths seen just once and 4.1% held by the top ten. The source material was peripheral blood, sampled before any cancer treatment. All receptors derive from an older female donor with stage I squamous cell lung carcinoma.

The genes are TRBV27 and TRBJ2-5, with 16 bases lining up with TRBD2. Germline V gene sequence: CDR1 MNHEY, CDR2 SMNVEV (reference sequence). This CDR3 contains 20 residues. After removal of 1 base from V and 2 bases from J, the junction contained 10 bases not matched to a gene. The CDR3 reads CASSLWGLAGGAGNQETQYF. DNA of the CDR3: TGTGCCAGCAGTTTATGGGGACTAGCGGGGGGGGCCGGGAATCAAGAGACCCAGTACTTC.

The rearrangement links TRBV5-1 to TRBJ1-1; 8 bases align to TRBD1. V lost 3 bases, J lost 4 bases, and 5 bases stayed unmatched. Germline V CDR1 and CDR2: SGHRS, YFSETQ. This CDR3 has 14 residues. The CDR3 loop reads CASSSPGGGTEAFF. DNA of the CDR3: TGCGCCAGCAGCTCACCAGGGGGCGGCACTGAAGCTTTCTTT.

The V gene is TRBV21-1, the J gene TRBJ2-3; the table's D call, TRBD2, was not checked against the DNA. TRBV21-1 is deemed a pseudogene. CDR3 size: 19 residues. The CDR3 spells CASSKALIAGEISTDTQYF. DNA of the CDR3: TGTGCCAGCAGCAAAGCCCTGATTGCGGGGGAAATAAGCACAGATACGCAGTATTTT.

V and J are TRBV7-9 and TRBJ2-2, with 10 bases aligning to TRBD2. The ends lost 5 bases at V and 3 bases at J; junction bases unmatched: 6. CDR3 size: 16 residues. CDR1 and CDR2 (germline): SEHNR, FQNEAQ (reference sequence). The CDR3 protein is CASSPGLAVYTGELFF. In DNA, the CDR3 is TGTGCCAGCAGCCCAGGACTAGCGGTGTACACCGGGGAGCTGTTTTTT.

There are a few counts of this clone. The chain recombines TRBV4-2 with TRBJ2-5, with D tentatively TRBD1 or TRBD2 (5 bases each). V was clipped by 6 bases and J by 5 bases, with 16 bases between them. Germline V CDR1 and CDR2: LGHNA, YNFKEQ. The CDR3 contains 14 residues. CDR3 DNA sequence: TGTGCCAGCAGTTGGGACCGAAGGGCGGAGACCCAGTACTTC. Its translation: CASSWDRRAETQYF.